Listed below are T cell receptor beta chains from one sample, sequenced in a study of blood T cell repertoires in COVID-19. Sequencing was performed with immunoSEQ multiplex PCR; in TCRdb, only in-frame clones are kept and a portion is missing. The sample yields under 200,000 clones, about 85% seen once. Sequencing input: peripheral blood. The receptor source for this set is a man between 60 and 75 years old with active or convalescent COVID-19. The CDR3 runs from the conserved cysteine through the conserved F or W. D genes are given only for firm matches. The size field is filled for only some rows; it gives once, few, many or a size class.

>TRBJ1-6|NA|TRBV2|NA
CASSEVGGSGSPLHF
TGTGCCAGCAGTGAAGTAGGAGGGTCGGGGTCACCCCTCCACTTT
>TRBJ2-5|NA|TRBV4-2|NA
CASSQDRSTGQETQYF
TGTGCCAGCAGCCAAGATCGGTCGACGGGTCAAGAGACCCAGTACTTC
>TRBJ2-7|TRBD1|TRBV24-1|NA
CATSAGQGGEQYF
TGTGCCACCAGCGCTGGACAGGGTGGCGAGCAGTACTTC
>TRBJ2-3|TRBD2|TRBV2|NA
CASSEGLAGGPSTDTQYF
TGTGCCAGCAGTGAGGGACTAGCGGGGGGGCCGAGCACAGATACGCAGTATTTT
>TRBJ1-1|NA|TRBV27|NA
CASSLLESAEAFF
TGTGCCAGCAGTTTACTAGAATCCGCTGAAGCTTTCTTT
>TRBJ2-2|NA|TRBV6-5|NA
CASSYRRVTGELFF
TGTGCCAGCAGTTATCGCAGGGTGACCGGGGAGCTGTTTTTT
>TRBJ2-3|TRBD2|TRBV30|NA
CAWSSGGAADTQYF
TGTGCCTGGTCTAGCGGGGGGGCGGCAGATACGCAGTATTTT
>TRBJ1-3|NA|TRBV5-4|NA
CASSLSTDSGNTIYF
TGTGCCAGCAGCTTGTCTACTGACTCTGGAAACACCATATATTTT
>TRBJ2-5|NA|TRBV15|NA
CATSRDRGQETQYF
TGTGCCACCAGCAGAGATCGAGGGCAAGAGACCCAGTACTTC
>TRBJ2-1|TRBD1|TRBV3-1/TRBV3-2|NA
CASSPDRVVNEQFF
TGTGCCAGCAGCCCGGACAGGGTCGTCAATGAGCAGTTCTTC
>TRBJ2-3|TRBD1|TRBV19|NA
CATRQGSTDTQYF
TGTGCCACCCGACAGGGAAGCACAGATACGCAGTATTTT
>TRBJ2-1|NA|TRBV7-2|NA
CASSLRGWKEQFF
TGTGCCAGCAGCTTGCGAGGGTGGAAAGAGCAGTTCTTC
>TRBJ2-1|NA|TRBV7-6|NA
CASSLRNEQFF
TGTGCCAGCAGCCTGCGGAATGAGCAGTTCTTC
>TRBJ2-5|NA|TRBV5-4|once
CASSLEPGQETQYF
TGTGCCAGCAGCTTGGAACCGGGGCAAGAGACCCAGTACTTC
>TRBJ1-6|TRBD1|TRBV5-3|once
CARSLKGARPLHF
TGTGCCAGAAGCTTGAAGGGGGCCAGGCCCCTCCACTTT
>TRBJ1-2|TRBD1|TRBV10-3|NA
CAISTTGDHGYTF
TGTGCCATCAGTACCACAGGGGACCATGGCTACACCTTC
>TRBJ2-7|TRBD1|TRBV5-1|NA
CASSSTGASSYEQYF
TGCGCCAGCAGCTCCACAGGGGCGAGCTCCTACGAGCAGTACTTC